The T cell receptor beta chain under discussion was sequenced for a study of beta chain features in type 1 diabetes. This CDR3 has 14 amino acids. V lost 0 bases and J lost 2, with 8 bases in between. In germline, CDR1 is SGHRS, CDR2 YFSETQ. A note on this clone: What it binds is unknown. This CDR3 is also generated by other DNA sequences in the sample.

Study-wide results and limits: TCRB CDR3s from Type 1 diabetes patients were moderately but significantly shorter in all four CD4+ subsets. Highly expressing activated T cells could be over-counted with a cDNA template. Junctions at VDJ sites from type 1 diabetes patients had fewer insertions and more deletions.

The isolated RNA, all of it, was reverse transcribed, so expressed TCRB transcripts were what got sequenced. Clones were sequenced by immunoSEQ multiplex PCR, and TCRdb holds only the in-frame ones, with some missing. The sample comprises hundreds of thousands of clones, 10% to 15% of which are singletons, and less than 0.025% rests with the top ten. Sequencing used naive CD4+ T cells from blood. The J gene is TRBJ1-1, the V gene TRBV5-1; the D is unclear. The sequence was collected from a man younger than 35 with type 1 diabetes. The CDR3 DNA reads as TGCGCCAGCAGCTTGGGAGTAGTTAACACTGAAGCTTTCTTT. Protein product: CASSLGVVNTEAFF.